The clone carrying this T cell receptor beta chain was seen a few times. Its specificity is unknown. The CDR3 runs 16 residues. Germline V lookup: CDR1 LGHNA, CDR2 YNFKEQ. V was trimmed by 0 bases and J by 0 bases, leaving 12 bases between them. This sample was included in a study of T-cell memory formation after mild COVID-19. The study, taken as a whole, reports: Researchers could not confirm that second-wave clones peaking on day 37 targeted SARS-CoV-2. For contracting clones, CD4+ ones sat mainly in CM and EM, CD8+ in EMRA.

TCRdb reprocessed the 5' RACE reads via MiXCR and lists one record per CDR3 protein. The sample contains about 400,000 distinct CDR3 sequences, 20% to 25% of which appear only once. This chain uses TRBV4-2 with TRBJ2-7; D is unclear. The sequence was collected from an adult woman who had mild COVID-19 (a few samples of this study predate the infection). Cell type and time point are not known. The sequenced sample was PBMCs or a T cell subset sorted from them (not recorded which). The CDR3 DNA is TGTGCCAGCAGCCAAGAAAGTTCCTCCCGCTCCTACGAGCAGTACTTC. As protein: CASSQESSSRSYEQYF.